Sequencing of this TCR beta chain was carried out in a study of T-cell memory formation after mild COVID-19. This clonotype was detected only a few times. One entry per CDR3 protein results from TCRdb running MiXCR on the 5' RACE reads. The repertoire holds about 560,000 distinct CDR3 sequences, with 20% to 25% as singletons. V was cut by 4 bases and J by 5 bases, with 10 bases left in between. This CDR3 spans 13 amino acids. Per germline, CDR1 KGHDR and CDR2 SFDVKD. The sample comprised PBMCs or a T cell subset sorted from them (not recorded which). This chain links TRBV24-1 with TRBJ1-2; D is unresolved. The sequence came from an adult woman who had mild COVID-19 (a few samples of this study predate the infection). Cell type and time point are not known. The CDR3 region has the DNA TGTGCCACCAGTGACCACCGCGAGTATGGCTACACCTTC. This encodes CATSDHREYGYTF.